A selection of T cell receptor beta chains follows, all from one sample in a study of T cell repertoires in cytomegalovirus infection. MiXCR was run by TCRdb on the reads, yielding one entry per CDR3 protein. The sample lists over 50,000 distinct CDR3 sequences; 20% were seen once. These TCRs are of unknown antigen specificity. The sequencing here drew on CD8+ T cells from cultured PBMCs, taken from culture after CMV antigen stimulation. These receptors were obtained from a human donor in good health (CMV status not recorded). Some clones in this sample may be carry-over from other donors' samples. The CDR3 runs from the conserved cysteine through the conserved F or W.

v_call: TRBV7-6; j_call: TRBJ2-1; cdr3_aa: CASSGQGNNEQFF
v_call: TRBV6-2/TRBV6-3; j_call: TRBJ1-5; cdr3_aa: CASSYSRQGGPNQPQHF
v_call: TRBV7-2; j_call: TRBJ2-3; cdr3_aa: CASSPGEPSGGPSTDTQYF
v_call: TRBV7-2; j_call: TRBJ2-3; cdr3_aa: CASSLAGPSTDTQYF
v_call: TRBV12-3/TRBV12-4; j_call: TRBJ1-1; cdr3_aa: CASSPPSVSDTEAFF
v_call: TRBV5-4; j_call: TRBJ1-1; cdr3_aa: CASSDIAGDENTEAFF
v_call: TRBV7-2; j_call: TRBJ1-6; cdr3_aa: CASSLVGDRDSPLHF
v_call: TRBV9; j_call: TRBJ1-5; cdr3_aa: CASSKTGGLNQPQHF
v_call: TRBV7-8; j_call: TRBJ2-2; cdr3_aa: CASSFGGGELFF
v_call: TRBV11-3; j_call: TRBJ1-1; cdr3_aa: CASSLGRGGDTEAFF
v_call: TRBV7-3; j_call: TRBJ2-1; cdr3_aa: CASSLDGSSYNEQFF
v_call: TRBV6-5; j_call: TRBJ2-7; cdr3_aa: CASSYSSGTPYEQYF
v_call: TRBV7-2; j_call: TRBJ1-1; cdr3_aa: CASSSNRQVTAFF
v_call: TRBV9; j_call: TRBJ2-7; cdr3_aa: CASSVGRGIYEQYF